Following are 27 T cell receptor beta chains from one sample sequenced in a study of cytomegalovirus exposure and HLA in healthy donors (dated by TCRdb to 2016 to 2017). The method was the immunoSEQ multiplex PCR assay. The multiplex PCR relied on a mix of 60 forward primers for TCR Vbeta segments and 13 reverse primers for TCR Jbeta segments. TCRdb stores this immuneACCESS table with in-frame sequences only. Part of the clones is absent; in the studies checked, under half of the shortfall reflects unresolved V genes, and no reason is known for the rest. The sample data list about 190,000 clones, and 84% of these were observed just once. Approximately 0.25% of the sample belongs to the ten largest clones. Sequencing was done on a sample of PBMCs. These receptors came from a boy under 18 in good health and CMV-seronegative.

Turning to this clone: This sample also contains other DNA sequences that code for the same CDR3. The rearrangement uses TRBV19 and TRBJ2-5; D is ambiguous. Germline CDR1 reads LNHDA; CDR2 reads SQIVND (reference sequence). CDR3 size: 11 residues. The germline V and J ends were trimmed by 2 bases and 4 bases, with 2 bases remaining between them. The CDR3 DNA reads TGTGCCAGTAGTATACGAGAGACCCAGTACTTC. The encoded protein is CASSIRETQYF.

The J gene is TRBJ2-7, the V gene TRBV4-1, with 10 bases matching TRBD1. V trimming: 2 bases; J trimming: 3 bases; junction bases outside the gene matches: 4. Germline CDR1 MGHRA, CDR2 YSYEKL. The CDR3 contains 15 residues. The CDR3 DNA reads TGCGCCAGCAGCCAAACGGGACAGGGGATCTACGAGCAGTACTTC. Translating gives CASSQTGQGIYEQYF.

The chain has TRBV4-1 and TRBJ2-7, with D tentatively TRBD2 (6 bases). CDR3 length: 15 residues. The germline V and J ends were trimmed by 1 base and 2 bases, with 12 bases remaining between them. CDR1 is MGHRA and CDR2 is YSYEKL in the germline V gene. CDR3 sequence reads: CASSQVASETYEQYF. In DNA, the CDR3 is TGCGCCAGCAGCCAAGTTGCTAGCGAAACCTACGAGCAGTACTTC.

Comment on this clone: One end of the junction does not line up with germline, which may come from a read error. The CDR3 sequence: CARRLTLETGELFF. The CDR3 coding sequence is TGTGCCCGGAGACTTACTCTCGAAACCGGGGAGCTGTTTTTT. This sequence joins TRBV30 and TRBJ2-2; D is unclear. The germline CDR1 and CDR2 sequences are GTSNPN and SVGIG (reference sequence). The CDR3 covers 14 residues. The complete variable domain, with remaining parts taken from reference TRBV30 and TRBJ2-2, reads SQTIHQWPATLVQPVGSPLSLECTVEGTSNPNLYWYRQAAGRGLQLLFYSVGIGQISSEVPQNLSASRPQDRQFILSSKKLLLSDSGFYLCARRLTLETGELFFGEGSRLTVL.

This chain's CDR3 is CASSVAPGTGELFF. DNA of the CDR3: TGTGCCAGCAGCGTTGCCCCGGGCACCGGGGAGCTGTTTTTT. This chain links TRBV9 with TRBJ2-2; D gene ambiguous. Germline V gene lookup returns CDR1 SGDLS and CDR2 YYNGEE. V lost 2 bases and J lost 4, with 9 bases in between. This CDR3 comprises 14 residues.

V is TRBV5-1 and J is TRBJ2-7; possibly TRBD2 for D (6 bases). V lost 0 bases and J lost 5, with 9 bases in between. The CDR3 runs to 13 residues. In germline, CDR1 is SGHRS, CDR2 YFSETQ. The CDR3 protein is CASSLVEGNEQYF. In DNA, the CDR3 is TGCGCCAGCAGCTTGGTGGAGGGAAACGAGCAGTACTTC.

This rearrangement joins TRBV9 to TRBJ1-3; no clear D gene. Germline CDR1 SGDLS, CDR2 YYNGEE. The CDR3 loop spans 14 amino acids. Trimming removed 4 bases from V and 0 bases from J, with 8 bases in between. CDR3 sequence (DNA): TGTGCCAGCAGCCCTGGAGACTCTGGAAACACCATATATTTT. It specifies CASSPGDSGNTIYF.

This chain links TRBV15 with TRBJ1-6, with D unclear. The CDR3 contains 15 residues. Trimming stripped 0 bases from V and 16 bases from J, with 19 bases between. CDR1 and CDR2 (germline): LNHNV, YYDKDF (reference sequence). CDR3 residues: CATSRDLEGGQPLHF. CDR3 in DNA: TGTGCCACCAGCAGAGATCTGGAAGGCGGCCAGCCTCTCCACTTT.

The chain carries TRBV18 and TRBJ1-1; D remains ambiguous. The length of the CDR3 is 13 residues. CDR1 is KGHSH and CDR2 is LQKENI in the germline V gene. V was trimmed by 4 bases and J by 5 bases, leaving 11 bases between them. Here the CDR3 reads CASSLKGGTEAFF. CDR3 nucleotides: TGTGCCAGCTCACTTAAGGGAGGGACTGAAGCTTTCTTT.

This chain connects TRBV10-1 to TRBJ2-3; D is ambiguous. The germline CDR1 and CDR2 sequences are WNHNN and SYGVQD (reference sequence). The V gene lost 0 bases and the J gene lost 1 base, with 14 bases spanning the gap. The CDR3 has 17 amino acids. CDR3 nucleotides: TGCGCCAGCAGTGAGTCGGAGCGTCCCCGAGGCACAGATACGCAGTATTTT. This encodes CASSESERPRGTDTQYF.

The chain couples TRBV7-8 to TRBJ2-7, with 7 bases aligning to TRBD1. The germline V gene encodes CDR1 SGHVS and CDR2 FQNEAQ. Trimming cost V 1 base and J 5 bases; bases outside gene matches: 2. The CDR3 spans 13 residues. CDR3 region: CASSLGQGDEQYF. DNA for the CDR3: TGTGCCAGCAGCTTAGGACAGGGAGACGAGCAGTACTTC.

This clone was observed a few times. V usage is TRBV7-2 and J usage is TRBJ1-1, with 8 bases identical to TRBD1. This CDR3 has 13 residues. Per the germline V gene, CDR1 is SGHTA and CDR2 is FQGNSA. V was pared by 1 base and J by 11 bases, with 6 bases of the junction left unmatched. CDR3 coding DNA: TGTGCCAGCAGCTTAGATGCGACAGGGGAGGCTTTCTTT. The encoded protein is CASSLDATGEAFF.

This clone has more than one count but fewer than ten. The chain joins TRBV7-2 to TRBJ2-7; 12 nucleotides agree with TRBD2. V trimming: 5 bases; J trimming: 6 bases; junction bases outside the gene matches: 8. The V gene's germline CDR1 is SGHTA and CDR2 FQGNSA. The CDR3 has 15 residues. The CDR3 DNA reads as TGTGCCAGCAGCCAAACTAGCGGGAGGACTGGCGAGCAGTACTTC. Translated, it gives CASSQTSGRTGEQYF.

The table lists this clone with a count of one. This chain connects TRBV30 to TRBJ2-3; TRBD1 aligns across 8 bases. CDR1 GTSNPN and CDR2 SVGIG come from the germline V gene (reference sequence). V lost 3 bases to trimming and J lost 1 base; unmatched junction nucleotides: 6. The CDR3 has 15 amino acids. The CDR3 nucleotides are TGTGCCTGGAGAGGTGGCAGGGGGCGCACAGATACGCAGTATTTT. Its translation is CAWRGGRGRTDTQYF.

The chain combines TRBV29-1 with TRBJ2-3, with 9 bases aligning to TRBD1. Germline V CDR1 and CDR2: SQVTM, ANQGSEA. V gave up 5 bases and J gave up 2 bases; unmatched junction bases: 8. The CDR3 spans 15 residues. In DNA form, the CDR3 reads TGCAGCGTTACAATAGGGACAGGGATCACAGATACGCAGTATTTT. This codes for CSVTIGTGITDTQYF.

This clone showed up just once. The V and J genes are TRBV28 and TRBJ1-2, with D perhaps TRBD1 (5 bases). In germline, CDR1 is MDHEN, CDR2 SYDVKM. The germline V and J ends were trimmed by 5 bases and 4 bases, with 20 bases remaining between them. The CDR3 consists of 16 residues. Here the CDR3 DNA reads TGTGCCAGCAGTCCCGAGGCGGGGGGAAGAGTCTATGGCTACACCTTC. Protein: CASSPEAGGRVYGYTF.

The chain couples TRBV9 to TRBJ2-6; D possibly corresponds to TRBD2 (6 bases). CDR1 and CDR2 from the germline V gene are SGDLS and YYNGEE. With 0 bases removed from V and 0 bases from J, the gap between germline ends came to 13 bases. There are 18 residues in the CDR3. The CDR3 is CASSVVLGGISGANVLTF. CDR3 sequence (DNA): TGTGCCAGCAGCGTAGTTTTGGGGGGAATCTCTGGGGCCAACGTCCTGACTTTC.

This sequence joins TRBV13 and TRBJ2-7; TRBD2 might be the D (5 bases). Germline V gene sequence: CDR1 PRHDT, CDR2 FYEKMQ (reference sequence). V shed 5 bases and J shed 3 bases, with 14 bases lying between them. The CDR3 covers 14 residues. CDR3: CASSIRTRLYEQYF. CDR3 bases: TGTGCCAGCAGCATCAGGACTCGGCTCTACGAGCAGTACTTC.

This chain uses TRBV4-3 with TRBJ2-6; no firm D call. The germline V gene encodes CDR1 LGHNA and CDR2 YSLEER. Trimming took 1 base from V and 0 from J, leaving 10 bases between them. The CDR3 covers 17 residues. The CDR3 nucleotides are TGCGCCAGCAGCCAAGGAGCAGCGAACTCTGGGGCCAACGTCCTGACTTTC. It encodes CASSQGAANSGANVLTF.

V is TRBV28 and J is TRBJ2-1; TRBD2 is a possible D gene (6 bases). From germline, CDR1 is MDHEN and CDR2 SYDVKM. The CDR3 sequence is 15 residues long. Trimming removed 10 bases from V and 0 bases from J, with 16 bases in between. CDR3 loop: CATFGTYSSYNEQFF. The CDR3 coding sequence is TGTGCCACCTTCGGGACTTACAGCTCCTACAATGAGCAGTTCTTC. Supplemented by reference TRBV28 and TRBJ2-1, the full variable domain reads DVKVTQSSRYLVKRTGEKVFLECVQDMDHENMFWYRQDPGLGLRLIYFSYDVKMKEKGDIPEGYSVSREKKERFSLILESASTNQTSMYLCATFGTYSSYNEQFFGPGTRLTVL.

The rearrangement uses TRBV9 and TRBJ1-6; D is ambiguous. V lost 4 bases and J lost 3, with 8 bases in between. Looked up from germline, CDR1 is SGDLS and CDR2 is YYNGEE. CDR3 length: 14 amino acids. CDR3 sequence: CASSPYSYNSPLHF. The CDR3 DNA sequence: TGTGCCAGCAGCCCTTATAGCTATAATTCACCCCTCCACTTT.

This clone occurred once. The J gene is TRBJ2-3, the V gene TRBV2, with D possibly matching TRBD2 (5 bases). CDR3 size: 13 residues. V was shortened by 6 bases and J by 6 bases, with 13 bases between the two germline ends. Germline V lookup: CDR1 SNHLY, CDR2 FYNNEI. CDR3 coding DNA: TGTGCCAGCAGGGACTCGCCTTCGGATACGCAGTATTTT. This translates into CASRDSPSDTQYF.

In its sample, this clone was seen once. The CDR3 loop reads CSVGSGREYGYTF. The CDR3 region has the DNA TGCAGCGTTGGGTCCGGGAGGGAGTATGGCTACACCTTC. The chain joins TRBV29-1 to TRBJ1-2; D call uncertain. Germline CDR1 is SQVTM and CDR2 is ANQGSEA. The CDR3 runs to 13 residues. Trimming removed 4 bases at V and 5 bases at J, with 14 bases between.

In the case of this clone: One end of the junction varies from germline; a read error may be responsible. Other DNA sequences from this sample encode an identical CDR3 as well. The chain uses TRBV30 and TRBJ1-1; D may be TRBD1 (5 bases). This CDR3 has 15 amino acids. CDR1 GTSNPN and CDR2 SVGIG come from the germline V gene (reference sequence). The CDR3 sequence is CAWTLRGRGEREAFF. The CDR3 DNA sequence: TGTGCCTGGACCCTGCGGGGACGGGGGGAACGAGAAGCCTTCTTT. The full variable domain, its missing parts supplied by reference TRBV30 and TRBJ1-1, is SQTIHQWPATLVQPVGSPLSLECTVEGTSNPNLYWYRQAAGRGLQLLFYSVGIGQISSEVPQNLSASRPQDRQFILSSKKLLLSDSGFYLCAWTLRGRGEREAFFGQGTRLTVV.

J is TRBJ1-1 and V is TRBV4-1; TRBD1 agrees at 7 bases. The CDR3 runs to 16 residues. V shed 2 bases, J shed 0 bases, and the junction held 6 bases outside the gene matches. Germline lookup yields CDR1 MGHRA and CDR2 YSYEKL. The CDR3 loop reads CASSQPGQTVNTEAFF. The CDR3 coding sequence is TGCGCCAGCAGCCAACCGGGACAGACTGTGAACACTGAAGCTTTCTTT.

This clone was counted only a few times. The gene calls are TRBV6-5 and TRBJ2-1, with 7 nucleotides matching TRBD2. Unmatched junction bases numbered 8, after V lost 2 bases and J lost 4 bases. CDR3 length: 16 amino acids. Germline V lookup: CDR1 MNHEY, CDR2 SVGAGI. This chain's CDR3 is CASSYGSSGIYNEQFF. The CDR3 DNA follows: TGTGCCAGCAGTTACGGTTCTAGCGGTATATACAATGAGCAGTTCTTC.

The V and J genes are TRBV27 and TRBJ1-2; D perhaps matches TRBD1 (5 bases). Trimming stripped 6 bases from V and 8 bases from J, with 16 bases between. The CDR3 covers 13 residues. Germline loops: CDR1 MNHEY, CDR2 SMNVEV (reference sequence). The CDR3 loop reads CASSYRQSEGYTF. The CDR3 region has the DNA TGTGCCAGCAGCTACCGACAGTCGGAGGGCTACACCTTC.